A selection of T cell receptor beta chains follows, all from one sample in a study of blood T cell repertoires in COVID-19. Generated by immunoSEQ multiplex PCR, the TCRdb table keeps only in-frame clones and is missing some. Of about 160,000 clones in the sample, approximately 92% were seen once. The sample was peripheral blood. Receptor source: a woman aged 50 to 60 with acute or convalescent COVID-19. Each CDR3 is given with its conserved first and last residue. A D gene is named only where the DNA matches it firmly. Expanded clones are given a class, and other clones once, few, many or no size at all.

D,V,J,size,DNA,CDR3
.,TRBV19,TRBJ1-1,few,TGTGCCAGTAGTAGACAGGACACTGAAGCTTTCTTT,CASSRQDTEAFF
.,TRBV19,TRBJ2-6,.,TGTGCCAGTAGTGTGCCACGGTACTCTGGGGCCAACGTCCTGACTTTC,CASSVPRYSGANVLTF
.,TRBV7-6,TRBJ1-1,once,TGTGCCAGCAGCTTCCTAGTCGGGGAGATGAACACTGAAGCTTTCTTT,CASSFLVGEMNTEAFF
TRBD1,TRBV13,TRBJ2-3,.,TGTGCCAGCAGCCAGTCATATGGCAGGGGGCAAGGTTATCAGAGCACAGATACGCAGTATTTT,CASSQSYGRGQGYQSTDTQYF
TRBD1,TRBV19,TRBJ2-7,.,TGTGCCAGTAGTTCCGGGACAGGGCGGTACGAGCAGTACTTC,CASSSGTGRYEQYF
TRBD1,TRBV7-9,TRBJ1-2,.,TGTGCCAGCAGCTTATCTGGGACAGAGGCCTATGGCTACACCTTC,CASSLSGTEAYGYTF
.,TRBV2,TRBJ1-2,.,TGTGCCAGCAGCGAGGGGGCTAACTATGGCTACACCTTC,CASSEGANYGYTF
TRBD1,TRBV19,TRBJ1-1,.,TGTGCCAGTTCCTTCGGGACAGGGAGGGACACTGAAGCTTTCTTT,CASSFGTGRDTEAFF
.,TRBV4-3,TRBJ2-4,.,TGCGCCAGCAGCCAAGGGGCGTTGGGGGGAAACATTCAGTACTTC,CASSQGALGGNIQYF
.,TRBV13,TRBJ2-5,.,TGTGCCAGCAGCTTTGCAGGGCAACTACGACAAGAGACCCAGTACTTC,CASSFAGQLRQETQYF
.,TRBV19,TRBJ1-1,.,TGTGCCAGTAGCGCAGTATCGGGAGGGGTTGTCGCTGAAGCTTTCTTT,CASSAVSGGVVAEAFF
.,TRBV27,TRBJ1-2,.,TGTGCCAGCAGTTTTACAGAGGGCTATGGCTACACCTTC,CASSFTEGYGYTF
.,TRBV15,TRBJ1-2,.,TGTGCCACCAGCCCCCCGATGCGGACATCCATCACGCCTGGCTATTATGGCTACACCTTC,CATSPPMRTSITPGYYGYTF
TRBD2,TRBV28,TRBJ2-2,.,TGTGCCAGCATCTCCGCGGGGGGGAACACCGGGGAGCTGTTTTTT,CASISAGGNTGELFF
.,TRBV7-2,TRBJ1-2,.,TGTGCCAGCAGCTTAGCACAGGGAGATGGCTACACCTTC,CASSLAQGDGYTF
.,TRBV6-2/TRBV6-3,TRBJ1-5,.,TGTGCCAGCAGTTACTCGAGGGAGCAGCCCCAGCATTTT,CASSYSREQPQHF
.,TRBV5-6,TRBJ2-1,once,TGTGCCAGCAGCTCTCGGTACAATGAGCAGTTCTTC,CASSSRYNEQFF
TRBD1,TRBV3-1/TRBV3-2,TRBJ1-2,.,TGTGCCAGCAGCCAGCGGACAGGGAGACACTATGGCTACACCTTC,CASSQRTGRHYGYTF
TRBD2,TRBV10-1,TRBJ2-3,.,TGCGCCAGCAGTGAGGGACTAGGAGTAAGCACAGATACGCAGTATTTT,CASSEGLGVSTDTQYF
TRBD2,TRBV19,TRBJ2-1,.,TGTGCCAGTAGTACCCTGACTAGCGGGGGCTCCTACAATGAGCAGTTCTTC,CASSTLTSGGSYNEQFF
TRBD1,TRBV6-5,TRBJ1-6,once,TGTGCCAGCAGCCAGGGGGTCCTGTTGAATTCACCCCTCCACTTT,CASSQGVLLNSPLHF
TRBD2,TRBV24-1,TRBJ2-1,.,TGTGCCACCAGTGAAATGGGGAGTAGCGGGTTATACAATGAGCAGTTCTTC,CATSEMGSSGLYNEQFF
.,TRBV15,TRBJ2-6,.,TGTGCCACCAGCAGGAGGGTCGCTGGGGCCAACGTCCTGACTTTC,CATSRRVAGANVLTF
.,TRBV7-3,TRBJ1-1,.,TGTGCCAGCAGCCAAATGGGGGGTGGCACTGAAGCTTTCTTT,CASSQMGGGTEAFF
.,TRBV9,TRBJ1-2,.,TGTGCCAGCAGCCAACCAGGGAACTATGGCTACACCTTC,CASSQPGNYGYTF
.,TRBV7-9,TRBJ1-5,.,TGTGCCAGCAGCCGCGCTAGCGGGAATCAGCCCCAGCATTTT,CASSRASGNQPQHF
.,TRBV5-6,TRBJ2-2,.,TGTGCCAGCAGCTTGGGTAATCGGGTTGACACCGGGGAGCTGTTTTTT,CASSLGNRVDTGELFF
.,TRBV29-1,TRBJ1-4,.,TGCAGCGGGGGCGGGGGAGCAACTAATGAAAAACTGTTTTTT,CSGGGGATNEKLFF
TRBD1,TRBV9,TRBJ2-2,.,TGTGCCAGCAGCCCCGAAGCAGGGGGCGGCGGGGAGCTGTTTTTT,CASSPEAGGGGELFF
TRBD2,TRBV7-2,TRBJ2-7,few,TGTGCCAGCAGCTTAGCGGGACTAGACTACGAGCAGTACTTC,CASSLAGLDYEQYF
.,TRBV28,TRBJ2-1,.,TGTGCCAGCAGTTTATTTGTAGGAGGGAATGAGCAGTTCTTC,CASSLFVGGNEQFF
.,TRBV11-2,TRBJ1-6,.,TGTGCCAGCAGCCCTGGACAGACCCATAATTCACCCCTCCACTTT,CASSPGQTHNSPLHF
.,TRBV12-5,TRBJ1-2,.,TGTGCTAGTGGTTTGATTCAGGGGTATTACTATGGCTACACCTTC,CASGLIQGYYYGYTF
.,TRBV7-8,TRBJ1-2,.,TGTGCCAGCGTCAGGGGAACAAGTCCACTCTATGGCTACACCTTC,CASVRGTSPLYGYTF
TRBD1,TRBV30,TRBJ2-1,once,TGTGCCTGGGAACCAGGACAGGGGAACGAGCAGTTCTTC,CAWEPGQGNEQFF
.,TRBV6-5,TRBJ1-5,.,TGTGCCAGCAGTTACTCGGGGCCCAATCAGCCCCAGCATTTT,CASSYSGPNQPQHF
.,TRBV28,TRBJ1-5,once,TGTGCCAGCAGTCCCGAGTTGAGCAATCAGCCCCAGCATTTT,CASSPELSNQPQHF
.,TRBV27,TRBJ2-1,.,TGTGCCAGCAGTTTTGCTGGGGCCAATGAGCAGTTCTTC,CASSFAGANEQFF
TRBD2,TRBV25-1,TRBJ2-1,.,TGTGCCAGCAGTGGCCTCGGGGGGACCTCCTACAATGAGCAGTTCTTC,CASSGLGGTSYNEQFF
TRBD2,TRBV10-3,TRBJ2-3,.,TGTGCCATCAGTGAGTCAGCGGGAGTGGGGACAGATACGCAGTATTTT,CAISESAGVGTDTQYF
.,TRBV28,TRBJ1-4,.,TGTGCCAGCAGTGACACAACAACAACTAATGAAAAACTGTTTTTT,CASSDTTTTNEKLFF
.,TRBV19,TRBJ2-1,.,TGTGCCAGTAGTACTAGACAGGTTTGGACGTACAATGAGCAGTTCTTC,CASSTRQVWTYNEQFF
TRBD2,TRBV4-1,TRBJ2-2,.,TGCGCCAGCAGGCACCTACCGGGACTAGCGGGAGGAAGCACCGGGGAGCTGTTTTTT,CASRHLPGLAGGSTGELFF
TRBD2,TRBV11-2,TRBJ2-5,.,TGTGCCAGCAGCCCTCTGGCGGGAGGGCCAAAGGAGACCCAGTACTTC,CASSPLAGGPKETQYF
TRBD2,TRBV7-9,TRBJ2-3,.,TGTGCCAGCAGCTTAGCCCCGCTAGCGGGAGGAGATAGCACAGATACGCAGTATTTT,CASSLAPLAGGDSTDTQYF
.,TRBV3-1/TRBV3-2,TRBJ1-1,few,TGTGCCAGCAGCTTCGAAGAACGGGATAGCGAAGCTTTCTTT,CASSFEERDSEAFF
TRBD1,TRBV4-2,TRBJ1-1,.,TGTGCCACAAGGGGACAGGGGGCCAGGGACACTGAAGCTTTCTTT,CATRGQGARDTEAFF
.,TRBV5-6,TRBJ1-4,.,TGTGCCAGCAGCTTGGACCCCGGCCGGAGCGAAAAACTGTTTTTT,CASSLDPGRSEKLFF
.,TRBV30,TRBJ1-6,few,TGTGCCTGGAGTGTGTCTGTCAGGGTGGATTCACCCCTCCACTTT,CAWSVSVRVDSPLHF
.,TRBV6-4,TRBJ1-1,.,TGTGCCAGCAGTGATACAGCGAACACTGAAGCTTTCTTT,CASSDTANTEAFF
.,TRBV25-1,TRBJ2-1,.,TGTGCCAGCAGTTCTTTAAGGGGGAATCAAAACAATGAGCAGTTCTTC,CASSSLRGNQNNEQFF
.,TRBV24-1,TRBJ1-1,.,TGTGCCACCAGGGACTCCTCGAACACTGAAGCTTTCTTT,CATRDSSNTEAFF
TRBD2,TRBV3-1/TRBV3-2,TRBJ2-2,.,TGTGCCAGCAGTCGCGGGGGGGACACCGGGGAGCTGTTTTTT,CASSRGGDTGELFF
TRBD1,TRBV2,TRBJ1-5,.,TGTGCCAGCAGTGATTACCGGGACAGTGTGAATCAGCCCCAGCATTTT,CASSDYRDSVNQPQHF
TRBD1,TRBV5-1,TRBJ1-2,.,TGCGCCAGCAGCTCCTCTGGGTCGGACAGGACCTATGGCTACACCTTC,CASSSSGSDRTYGYTF
.,TRBV30,TRBJ1-1,.,TGTGCCTGGAGTGAGTACGGGAACACTGAAGCTTTCTTT,CAWSEYGNTEAFF
TRBD2,TRBV20-1,TRBJ2-7,.,TGCAGTGCTAGTACTCTAGCGGGGGTCTCCTACGAGCAGTACTTC,CSASTLAGVSYEQYF